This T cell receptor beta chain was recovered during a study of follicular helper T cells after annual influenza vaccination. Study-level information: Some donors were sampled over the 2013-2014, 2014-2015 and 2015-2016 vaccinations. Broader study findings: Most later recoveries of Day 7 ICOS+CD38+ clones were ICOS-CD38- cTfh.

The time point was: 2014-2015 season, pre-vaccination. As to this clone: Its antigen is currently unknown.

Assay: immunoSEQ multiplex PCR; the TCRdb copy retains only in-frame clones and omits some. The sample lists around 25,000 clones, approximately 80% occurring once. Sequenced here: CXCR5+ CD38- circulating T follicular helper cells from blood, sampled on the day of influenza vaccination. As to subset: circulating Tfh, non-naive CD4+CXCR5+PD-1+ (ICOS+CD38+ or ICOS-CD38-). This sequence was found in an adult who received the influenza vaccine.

The CDR3 spells CASSTRQFSSGNTIYF. In nucleotides, the CDR3 is TGTGCCAGTAGTACGAGACAGTTTAGCTCTGGAAACACCATATATTTT. The genes are TRBV19 and TRBJ1-3; tentative D call: TRBD1 (5 bases). The CDR3 loop spans 16 amino acids. Germline V gives CDR1 LNHDA, CDR2 SQIVND (reference sequence). Between the trimmed V and J ends, which lost 4 bases and 0 bases, there was a span of 13 bases.